These 28 T cell receptor beta chains share one sample of origin, sequenced in a study of OX40 agonist ivuxolimab in advanced cancers. The library was built by means of the immunoSEQ multiplex PCR assay. The clones in this table, taken by TCRdb from immuneACCESS, are in-frame only. Not every clone is retained; where verified, under half of the shortfall comes from an unresolved V gene, and the cause of the rest is unknown. In all, the sample holds fewer than 70,000 clones, and around 84% of those were seen once. Over 2% of the sample lies in the top ten. The sequencing used CD4+ or CD8+ T cells sorted from blood, collected in a trial of the OX40 agonist ivuxolimab. These receptors all stem from an adult with an advanced solid tumor such as melanoma, head and neck, liver or kidney cancer.

This chain connects TRBV6-4 to TRBJ2-2; 10 nucleotides line up with TRBD2. Germline trimming cut 3 bases from V and 7 bases from J; bases unmatched to any gene: 8. This CDR3 is built from 16 residues. CDR1 MRHNA and CDR2 SNTAGT come from the germline V gene. Here the CDR3 reads CASSEQSGTSVGELFF. The CDR3, as DNA: TGTGCCAGCAGTGAACAATCCGGGACTAGCGTCGGGGAGCTGTTTTTT.

This clone was observed a few times. The chain carries TRBV28 and TRBJ1-3; 9 bases match TRBD1. There are 15 residues in the CDR3. CDR1 is MDHEN and CDR2 is SYDVKM in the germline V gene. Germline trimming cut 5 bases from V and 0 bases from J; bases unmatched to any gene: 2. CDR3 region: CASSETGGSGNTIYF. The CDR3 nucleotides read TGTGCCAGCAGTGAGACAGGGGGCTCTGGAAACACCATATATTTT.

This clone was detected a few times. The chain is built from TRBV9 and TRBJ1-6; D possibly corresponds to TRBD1 (5 bases). The CDR3 contains 14 residues. V was shortened by 3 bases and J by 11 bases, with 15 bases between the two germline ends. Germline loops: CDR1 SGDLS, CDR2 YYNGEE. CDR3 bases: TGTGCCAGCAGCGACCGGGACCCCGGGACACCCCTCCACTTT. This codes for CASSDRDPGTPLHF.

The J gene is TRBJ2-7, the V gene TRBV30, with D uncertain. Germline values: CDR1 GTSNPN, CDR2 SVGIG (reference sequence). Trimming shortened V by 5 bases and J by 6 bases, and 17 bases separated the two germline ends. The CDR3 is made up of 13 amino acids. DNA of the CDR3: TGTGCCTGGGGGTGGGTCCCAGGCGGCGAGCAGTACTTC. This translates into CAWGWVPGGEQYF.

This chain connects TRBV29-1 to TRBJ2-6, with D uncertain. This CDR3 contains 16 residues. Germline assignment: CDR1 SQVTM and CDR2 ANQGSEA. The V gene lost 7 bases and the J gene lost 0 bases, with 16 bases spanning the gap. The CDR3, as DNA: TGCAGCGCTTACGGCTGGAGCCACTCTGGGGCCAACGTCCTGACTTTC. As protein: CSAYGWSHSGANVLTF.

Only a few counts were recorded for this clone. The chain carries TRBV5-1 and TRBJ1-1, with D maybe TRBD1 (5 bases). The V gene's germline CDR1 is SGHRS and CDR2 YFSETQ. V lost 0 bases, J lost 4 bases, and 13 bases lay in between. The CDR3 runs to 15 residues. Written as DNA, the CDR3 is TGCGCCAGCAGCTTGGATACCGGGACGATCACTGAAGCTTTCTTT. The encoded protein is CASSLDTGTITEAFF.

V is TRBV5-4 and J is TRBJ2-1; 11 bases map to TRBD2. The V gene's germline CDR1 is SGHNT and CDR2 YYREEE (reference sequence). The V gene end was trimmed by 1 base and the J gene end by 7 bases; junction bases not matched to a gene: 4. CDR3 length: 15 amino acids. The CDR3 sequence: CASSLLAGGRNEQFF. The DNA of the CDR3 is TGTGCCAGCAGCTTGCTAGCGGGGGGTAGGAATGAGCAGTTCTTC.

This clone came up a few times. V usage is TRBV5-1 and J usage is TRBJ1-3, with D perhaps TRBD1 (6 bases). The V end lost 5 bases, the J end lost 0 bases, and 15 bases lay between the germline ends. The CDR3 length is 16 residues. CDR1 and CDR2 (germline): SGHRS, YFSETQ. CDR3 DNA: TGCGCCAGCAGTGCATCCAGGGGTGGCTCTGGAAACACCATATATTTT. Amino acids: CASSASRGGSGNTIYF.

This chain connects TRBV9 to TRBJ2-3, with unresolved D. V was shortened by 3 bases and J by 0 bases, with 11 bases between the two germline ends. This CDR3 has 15 amino acids. Germline values: CDR1 SGDLS, CDR2 YYNGEE. For the CDR3, the DNA is TGTGCCAGCAGCGCCAATGGGTTCAGCACAGATACGCAGTATTTT. Its translation: CASSANGFSTDTQYF.

This clone showed up just once. The gene calls are TRBV19 and TRBJ1-2; 8 positions agree with TRBD1. Germline values: CDR1 LNHDA, CDR2 SQIVND (reference sequence). V dropped 4 bases and J dropped 7; count of bases not matched to a gene: 8. The CDR3 has 14 residues. CDR3 sequence (DNA): TGTGCCAGTAGTAAGGGACAGGTTCTTGGTGGCTACACCTTC. Translation gives CASSKGQVLGGYTF.

This sequence joins TRBV6-6 and TRBJ2-1, with a tentative D call TRBD1 (5 bases). CDR1 and CDR2 from the germline V gene are MNHNY and SVGAGI (reference sequence). The V end was cut by 7 bases, the J end by 12 bases, with 25 bases between. CDR3 length equals 15 residues. Here the CDR3 reads CASTDSTRQLGMQFF. Here the CDR3 DNA reads TGTGCCAGCACCGATTCTACTCGACAGTTAGGTATGCAGTTCTTC.

This sequence joins TRBV28 and TRBJ1-5; D remains unclear. Germline CDR1 MDHEN, CDR2 SYDVKM. The CDR3 spans 14 residues. V was cut by 7 bases and J by 0 bases, with 10 bases left in between. The CDR3: CASNDKNSNQPQHF. Written as DNA, the CDR3 is TGTGCCAGCAATGACAAAAATAGCAATCAGCCCCAGCATTTT.

The chain combines TRBV5-1 with TRBJ2-2; D possibly matches TRBD1 or TRBD2 (5 bases each). Germline-derived CDR1 and CDR2 are SGHRS and YFSETQ. Trimming stripped 2 bases from V and 4 bases from J, with 12 bases between. The CDR3 has 15 amino acids. The CDR3 sequence: CASSFRAGATGELFF. CDR3 in DNA: TGCGCCAGCAGCTTCAGGGCCGGGGCCACCGGGGAGCTGTTTTTT.

This chain's CDR3 is CASSQQVSSYNEQFF. CDR3 DNA: TGCGCCAGCAGTCAACAGGTAAGCTCCTACAATGAGCAGTTCTTC. This chain uses TRBV23-1 with TRBJ2-1; D is uncertain. TRBV23-1 has ORF status, its function being uncertain. V dropped 2 bases and J dropped 0 bases, with 8 bases sitting between them. The CDR3 totals 15 residues.

This chain uses TRBV6-5 with TRBJ2-1, with 9 bases fitting TRBD2. With V trimmed by 5 bases and J by 6 bases, 8 bases remained unmatched. CDR1 and CDR2 (germline): MNHEY, SVGAGI. The CDR3 consists of 15 residues. The CDR3 loop is CASSHSGSGFNEQFF. DNA of the CDR3: TGTGCCAGCAGTCATAGCGGGAGCGGATTCAATGAGCAGTTCTTC.

The chain recombines TRBV10-1 with TRBJ2-2; 8 bases match TRBD2. After removal of 4 bases from V and 2 bases from J, the junction contained 3 bases not matched to a gene. The CDR3 contains 15 residues. Germline assignment: CDR1 WNHNN and CDR2 SYGVQD (reference sequence). The CDR3 nucleotides read TGCGCCAGCAGTGCAAGCGGGAGTAACACCGGGGAGCTGTTTTTT. Protein product: CASSASGSNTGELFF.

The chain joins TRBV21-1 to TRBJ2-3; the table gives TRBD2 as D, unverified against the DNA. TRBV21-1 is flagged as a pseudogene. The CDR3 runs 16 residues. The CDR3 DNA reads TGTGCCAGCAGCAAAGGGAGCGGGGGGGCCCCAGATACGCAGTATTTT. Its translation: CASSKGSGGAPDTQYF.

The chain has TRBV7-8 and TRBJ1-1, with D maybe TRBD1 (6 bases). The CDR3 sequence is 13 residues long. The germline V gene encodes CDR1 SGHVS and CDR2 FQNEAQ. V shed 3 bases and J shed 3 bases, with 8 bases lying between them. CDR3 amino acids: CASSFTGYTEAFF. The CDR3 bases are TGTGCCAGCAGCTTCACAGGGTACACTGAAGCTTTCTTT.

In regard to this clone: One end of the junction fails to match germline, which may point to a read error. The sample contains more than one DNA sequence encoding this CDR3. CDR3 sequence reads: CASSRSPGAGEAFF. CDR3 in DNA: TGTGCCAGCAGCCGCAGTCCGGGGGCAGGTGAAGCCTTCTTT. This sequence joins TRBV5-4 and TRBJ1-1, with D possibly TRBD1 on 6 matching bases. CDR1 is SGHNT, CDR2 YYREEE, per germline (reference sequence). This CDR3 contains 14 residues.

The rearrangement links TRBV9 to TRBJ1-1; the D gene is possibly TRBD1 (5 bases). V lost 4 bases, J lost 3 bases, and 13 bases lay in between. CDR3 size: 14 residues. Germline V CDR1 and CDR2: SGDLS, YYNGEE. The CDR3 DNA reads TGTGCCAGCAGCCCAAATCAGGGATACACTGAAGCTTTCTTT. Its protein product is CASSPNQGYTEAFF. The whole variable domain, remainder taken from reference TRBV9 and TRBJ1-1, is DSGVTQTPKHLITATGQRVTLRCSPRSGDLSVYWYQQSLDQGLQFLIQYYNGEERAKGNILERFSAQQFPDLHSELNLSSLELGDSALYFCASSPNQGYTEAFFGQGTRLTVV.

Only a few counts were recorded for this clone. This chain uses TRBV6-1 with TRBJ2-2, with TRBD1 matching 11 bases. This CDR3 spans 16 amino acids. With 3 bases clipped from V and 7 bases from J, the junction kept 7 bases outside the gene matches. The germline CDR1 and CDR2 sequences are MNHNS and SASEGT. The CDR3, as DNA: TGTGCCAGCAGTGATCGGACAGGGGGCGTCCTCGGGGAGCTGTTTTTT. As protein: CASSDRTGGVLGELFF.

The rearrangement links TRBV13 to TRBJ2-7, with 7 bases that match TRBD2. The CDR3 runs to 14 residues. Germline trimming cut 9 bases from V and 7 bases from J; bases unmatched to any gene: 15. Germline V gene sequence: CDR1 PRHDT, CDR2 FYEKMQ (reference sequence). The CDR3 spells CASARVGGTREQYF. DNA of the CDR3: TGTGCCAGTGCCCGAGTGGGGGGGACTCGAGAGCAGTACTTC. The full variable domain, its missing parts supplied by reference TRBV13 and TRBJ2-7, is AAGVIQSPRHLIKEKRETATLKCYPIPRHDTVYWYQQGPGQDPQFLISFYEKMQSDKGSIPDRFSAQQFSDYHSELNMSSLELGDSALYFCASARVGGTREQYFGPGTRLTVT.

V is TRBV5-4 and J is TRBJ1-1, with D possibly being TRBD1 (6 bases). Germline CDR1 and CDR2: SGHNT and YYREEE (reference sequence). This CDR3 has 16 residues. Deletions cut 0 bases from V and 5 bases from J, with 17 bases between. The CDR3 nucleotides read TGTGCCAGCAGCTTGGTAGGGGGGAGCGCAGGGACTGAAGCTTTCTTT. This gives the protein CASSLVGGSAGTEAFF.

V gene TRBV6-5 combines with J gene TRBJ1-1; no clear D gene. Germline CDR1 and CDR2: MNHEY and SVGAGI. V lost 0 bases to trimming and J lost 7 bases, with 9 bases between them. The CDR3 spans 13 residues. In nucleotides, the CDR3 is TGTGCCAGCAGTTACTCGAAGAGGCTTGAAGCTTTCTTT. Its translation is CASSYSKRLEAFF.

V usage is TRBV7-3 and J usage is TRBJ2-7, with a weak D call TRBD2 (6 bases). The CDR3 covers 15 residues. Trimming stripped 5 bases from V and 4 bases from J, with 18 bases between. CDR1 and CDR2 (germline): SGHTA, FQGTGA. DNA for the CDR3: TGTGCCAGCAGCCTTTTGCAGGGAGGAGTGTACGAGCAGTACTTC. Residues: CASSLLQGGVYEQYF.

The rearrangement joins TRBV10-1 to TRBJ2-7, with 10 bases lining up with TRBD2. Trimming cost V 6 bases and J 0 bases; bases outside gene matches: 11. CDR1 WNHNN and CDR2 SYGVQD come from the germline V gene (reference sequence). The CDR3 extends over 17 amino acids. The CDR3 nucleotides read TGCGCCAGCAGCAACTCAACTTTAGCGGGAGGCTCCTACGAGCAGTACTTC. It translates to CASSNSTLAGGSYEQYF.

This chain joins TRBV7-8 and TRBJ2-5, with D perhaps TRBD2 (6 bases). The CDR3 extends over 15 amino acids. V dropped 3 bases and J dropped 10 bases, with 21 bases sitting between them. The germline gives CDR1 SGHVS, CDR2 FQNEAQ. CDR3 sequence reads: CASSLGGVVRGDQYF. The CDR3 DNA sequence: TGTGCCAGCAGCTTGGGAGGAGTTGTGCGGGGTGACCAGTACTTC. Together with reference TRBV7-8 and TRBJ2-5, the CDR3 gives the full variable domain: GAGVSQSPRYKVAKRGQDVALRCDPISGHVSLFWYQQALGQGPEFLTYFQNEAQLDKSGLPSDRFFAERPEGSVSTLKIQRTQQEDSAVYLCASSLGGVVRGDQYFGPGTRLLVL.

The rearrangement links TRBV6-5 to TRBJ1-4; the D gene is possibly TRBD1 (5 bases). This CDR3 spans 11 amino acids. The V gene's germline CDR1 is MNHEY and CDR2 SVGAGI. V was clipped by 7 bases and J by 5 bases, with 5 bases between them. DNA for the CDR3: TGTGCCAGCACAGGGAATGAAAAACTGTTTTTT. Protein sequence: CASTGNEKLFF.